This TCR beta chain was identified during a study of shared clonotypes between healthy human individuals. With regard to this clone: The target antigen is unknown.

Study findings and constraints: A handful of donors showed sharing of approximately 5% of naive CD4 clonotypes.

Clones were read by immunoSEQ multiplex PCR, and TCRdb kept only the in-frame ones, dropping some. This sample carries about 2 million clones, about 95% of them seen once, and the ten largest clones take about 1.1%. The CDR3 is 13 amino acids. V was cut by 3 bases and J by 0 bases, with 8 bases left in between. Germline CDR1 and CDR2: GTSNPN and SVGIG (reference sequence). The naive CD8 population came from CD45RO-negative cells selected for CCR7, without terminally differentiated effector memory CD45RA+ cells. The gene calls are TRBV30 and TRBJ2-5, with a possible D match to TRBD1 (5 bases). This TCR came from a young man in good health. The specimen sequenced was naive CD8+ T cells sorted from blood. CDR3 region: CAWRRRDQETQYF. The DNA of the CDR3 is TGTGCCTGGAGACGCAGGGACCAAGAGACCCAGTACTTC.